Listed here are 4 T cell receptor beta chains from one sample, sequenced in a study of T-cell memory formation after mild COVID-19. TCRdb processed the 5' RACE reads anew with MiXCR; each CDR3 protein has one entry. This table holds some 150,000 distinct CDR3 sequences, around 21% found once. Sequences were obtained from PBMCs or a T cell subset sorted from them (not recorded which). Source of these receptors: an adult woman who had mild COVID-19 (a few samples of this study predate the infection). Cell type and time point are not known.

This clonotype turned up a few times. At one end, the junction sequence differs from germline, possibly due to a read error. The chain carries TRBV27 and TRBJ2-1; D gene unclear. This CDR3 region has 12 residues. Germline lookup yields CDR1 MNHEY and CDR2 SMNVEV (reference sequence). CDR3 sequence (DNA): TGTGCCAGCAGTTTACAAGACTCTGCACCGACCTTC. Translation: CASSLQDSAPTF.

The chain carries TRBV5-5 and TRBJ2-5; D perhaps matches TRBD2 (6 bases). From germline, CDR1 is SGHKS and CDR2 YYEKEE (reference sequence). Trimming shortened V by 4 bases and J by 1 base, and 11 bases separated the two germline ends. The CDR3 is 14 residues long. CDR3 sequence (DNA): TGTGCCAGCAGCCGCGGGACTGGCCAAGAGACCCAGTACTTC. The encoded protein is CASSRGTGQETQYF.

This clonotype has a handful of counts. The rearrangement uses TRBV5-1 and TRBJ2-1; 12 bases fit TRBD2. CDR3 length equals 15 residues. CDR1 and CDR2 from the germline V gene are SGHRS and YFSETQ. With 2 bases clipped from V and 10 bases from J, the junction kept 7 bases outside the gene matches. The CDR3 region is CASSFLAGGPGEQFF. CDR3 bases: TGCGCCAGCAGCTTCCTAGCGGGGGGGCCAGGGGAGCAGTTCTTC. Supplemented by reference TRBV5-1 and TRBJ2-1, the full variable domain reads KAGVTQTPRYLIKTRGQQVTLSCSPISGHRSVSWYQQTPGQGLQFLFEYFSETQRNKGNFPGRFSGRQFSNSRSEMNVSTLELGDSALYLCASSFLAGGPGEQFFGPGTRLTVL.

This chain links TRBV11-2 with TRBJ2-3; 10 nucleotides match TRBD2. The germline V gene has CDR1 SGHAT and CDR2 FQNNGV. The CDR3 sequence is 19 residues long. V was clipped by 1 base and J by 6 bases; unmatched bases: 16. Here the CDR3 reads CASSLGPSGGGARGDTQYF. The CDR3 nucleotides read TGTGCCAGCAGCTTAGGTCCTAGCGGGGGTGGGGCGCGGGGTGATACGCAGTATTTT.